The rows below give T cell receptor beta chains drawn from one sample of a study of blood T cell repertoires in COVID-19. TCRdb's table, derived via immunoSEQ multiplex PCR, lists solely in-frame clones and lacks some. The sample holds some 140,000 clones, approximately 81% seen once. The sequenced sample was PBMCs or T cells enriched from blood (not recorded which). The receptors were gathered from a man aged 35 to 55 with acute COVID-19. Both conserved end residues are part of each CDR3. The D gene is left open where the match is weak. Clone size, where shown, is once, few, many, or a class for clones that have expanded.

TRBJ1-1 TRBD1 16 TRBV11-2 - TGTGCCAGCAGATCTATCCGGGACAGAAAAAACACTGAAGCTTTCTTT CASRSIRDRKNTEAFF
TRBJ1-5 - 16 TRBV28 - TGTGCCAGCAGTTTATATGGGGGGATTGGCAATCAGCCCCAGCATTTT CASSLYGGIGNQPQHF
TRBJ2-3 TRBD2 17 TRBV28 - TGTGCCAGCAGTCCGCCCCCGACTAGCGCACGCACAGATACGCAGTATTTT CASSPPPTSARTDTQYF
TRBJ2-1 - 14 TRBV5-1 - TGCGCCAGCAGCTTGGGTGGCAGGGACAATGAGCAGTTCTTC CASSLGGRDNEQFF
TRBJ1-6 - 13 TRBV10-1 - TGCGCCAGCAGTGCGGGGATGAGTTCACCCCTCCACTTT CASSAGMSSPLHF
TRBJ2-2 - 15 TRBV7-2 - TGTGCCAGCAGCTTAAGGCGGGGGAACACCGGGGAGCTGTTTTTT CASSLRRGNTGELFF
TRBJ1-2 - 13 TRBV19 once TGTGCCAGTACCAACGGACAGAACTATGGCTACACCTTC CASTNGQNYGYTF
TRBJ2-3 TRBD1 16 TRBV28 - TGTGCCAGCAGTTTTTTAGACAGGGACCTTGCAGATACGCAGTATTTT CASSFLDRDLADTQYF
TRBJ2-1 TRBD1 16 TRBV28 - TGTGCCAGCAGTTTAATCGGGACAGGGGTTAGCTATGAGCAGTTCTTC CASSLIGTGVSYEQFF
TRBJ1-2 - 15 TRBV5-6 - TGTGCCAGCAGCTCCGGCGAGGGAAGGAACTATGGCTACACCTTC CASSSGEGRNYGYTF
TRBJ2-5 TRBD1 15 TRBV28 - TGTGCCAGCAGTTCGCAGGGGGCCACCCAAGAGACCCAGTACTTC CASSSQGATQETQYF